This TCR beta chain was sequenced in a study of regulatory T cells in long-lasting Graves disease. This sample's time point: newly diagnosed GD, antithyroid drugs for less than 3 months. There was RNA extracted from PBMCs, and the TCR library was made from it. The germline V and J ends were trimmed by 3 bases and 2 bases, with 25 bases remaining between them. The CDR3 sequence is 19 residues long. Germline V gene sequence: CDR1 MNHEY, CDR2 SMNVEV (reference sequence). Arm-PCR of CDR3 regions with iRepertoire HTBI primers generated TCR beta libraries. TCRdb fed the multiplex PCR reads into MiXCR, producing one record per CDR3 protein. The sample includes roughly 510,000 distinct CDR3 sequences, about 16% seen only once; the top ten take more than 10%. This clonotype was counted many times. The sample was also reused in another study, on T cells in Graves' hyperthyroidism and ophthalmopathy.

The sample here was peripheral blood mononuclear cells (PBMCs), taken at new diagnosis, from a patient treated with antithyroid drugs. The clonotype comes from a man between 18 and 29 years old with Graves disease. This chain uses TRBV27 with TRBJ1-1; maybe TRBD1 (6 bases). The CDR3 nucleotides read TGTGCCAGCAGTTTTTTAAGACTTCAAGGGGGACACCTCAACACTGAAGCTTTCTTT. Its protein is CASSFLRLQGGHLNTEAFF.